These 17 T cell receptor beta chains share one sample of origin, sequenced in a study of regulatory T cells. Study-level results: Hydrophobic residues at CDR3 positions 6 and 7 were enriched in conventional CD4+ T cells of CD3G-deficient patients.

Primers: 52 TRBV forward and 13 TRBJ reverse. The data were produced by immunoSEQ multiplex PCR, yet TCRdb's version contains in-frame clones alone and is incomplete. The sample consists of 30,000 to 40,000 clones, about nine tenths of them appearing once. Their recognized antigens are unknown. Sequencing was carried out using conventional CD4+ T cells sorted from blood. All receptors derive from a young adult with CD3G deficiency.

The V call is TRBV6-1, the J call TRBJ2-7, with D possibly matching TRBD2 (6 bases). V was shortened by 10 bases and J by 3 bases, with 10 bases between the two germline ends. The CDR3 contains 11 residues. CDR1 and CDR2 from the germline V gene are MNHNS and SASEGT. The CDR3 sequence is CATGGYYEQYF. In nucleotides, the CDR3 is TGTGCCACCGGGGGATACTACGAGCAGTACTTC.

The chain couples TRBV18 to TRBJ2-7; D is perhaps TRBD1 or TRBD2 (5 bases each). This CDR3 contains 15 residues. Germline V lookup: CDR1 KGHSH, CDR2 LQKENI. The ends were cut back, 2 bases at V and 2 bases at J, with 13 bases in the middle. The CDR3 protein is CASSPNRGSPYEQYF. CDR3 in DNA: TGTGCCAGCTCACCAAATCGGGGCAGTCCCTACGAGCAGTACTTC. The full variable domain, completed using reference TRBV18 and TRBJ2-7, is NAGVMQNPRHLVRRRGQEARLRCSPMKGHSHVYWYRQLPEEGLKFMVYLQKENIIDESGMPKERFSAEFPKEGPSILRIQQVVRGDSAAYFCASSPNRGSPYEQYFGPGTRLTVT.

The chain uses TRBV5-1 and TRBJ2-5; TRBD1 matches at 12 bases. Germline V lookup: CDR1 SGHRS, CDR2 YFSETQ. V shed 2 bases, J shed 5 bases, and the junction held 7 bases outside the gene matches. There are 16 residues in the CDR3. CDR3 in DNA: TGCGCCAGCAGCTTTAGGGGACAGGGGGCCGGGGAGACCCAGTACTTC. Translating gives CASSFRGQGAGETQYF.

The V gene is TRBV11-3, the J gene TRBJ1-1, with TRBD1 identical over 9 bases. Germline V gene lookup returns CDR1 SGHNT and CDR2 YENEEA. Unmatched junction bases numbered 4, after V lost 2 bases and J lost 3 bases. CDR3 length: 15 amino acids. CDR3 protein: CASSLSRDRDTEAFF. In nucleotides, the CDR3 is TGTGCCAGCAGCTTATCCCGGGACAGGGACACTGAAGCTTTCTTT.

This clone was seen only once. The chain recombines TRBV28 with TRBJ2-1, with a weak D call TRBD2 (6 bases). This CDR3 is built from 14 residues. V gave up 5 bases and J gave up 7 bases, with 15 bases separating them. Looked up from germline, CDR1 is MDHEN and CDR2 is SYDVKM. CDR3 sequence: CASSERVAENEQFF. The DNA for the CDR3 is TGTGCCAGCAGTGAAAGGGTAGCGGAAAATGAGCAGTTCTTC.

The chain joins TRBV28 to TRBJ1-5, with D possibly matching TRBD1 (5 bases). Looked up from germline, CDR1 is MDHEN and CDR2 is SYDVKM. The CDR3 runs 15 residues. V gave up 8 bases and J gave up 0 bases, with 14 bases separating them. CDR3 bases: TGTGCCAGCGGAGGGACGGACGGTAGCAATCAGCCCCAGCATTTT. Translating it yields CASGGTDGSNQPQHF.

This clone was recorded a few times. The chain couples TRBV27 to TRBJ1-1, with 7 nucleotides matching TRBD1. Trimming cost V 3 bases and J 4 bases; bases outside gene matches: 11. Germline CDR1 and CDR2: MNHEY and SMNVEV (reference sequence). The CDR3 is 16 amino acids. Written as DNA, the CDR3 is TGTGCCAGCAGTTTGCGAGGGGGCAGGAAGGGCACTGAAGCTTTCTTT. Translated, it gives CASSLRGGRKGTEAFF.

The chain uses TRBV28 and TRBJ1-1; TRBD1 might be the D (5 bases). CDR1 is MDHEN, CDR2 SYDVKM, per germline. V dropped 8 bases and J dropped 8 bases, with 12 bases sitting between them. The CDR3 is made up of 11 amino acids. The CDR3 sequence is CASGRAGEAFF. The DNA for the CDR3 is TGTGCCAGCGGCAGGGCAGGGGAAGCTTTCTTT.

This clone was seen just once. The chain couples TRBV5-1 to TRBJ2-7, with D perhaps matching TRBD2 (7 bases). The V end was cut by 4 bases, the J end by 0 bases, with 17 bases between. CDR3 length: 16 amino acids. CDR1 and CDR2 from the germline V gene are SGHRS and YFSETQ. CDR3 sequence (DNA): TGCGCCAGCAGCCCGGGGGGCGTCCCCAACTCCTACGAGCAGTACTTC. This codes for CASSPGGVPNSYEQYF.

The chain is built from TRBV28 and TRBJ2-3, with D unclear. V was shortened by 3 bases and J by 7 bases, with 11 bases between the two germline ends. Germline V lookup: CDR1 MDHEN, CDR2 SYDVKM. The CDR3 is 13 amino acids. CDR3 nucleotide sequence: TGTGCCAGCAGTTTTTTCGGTGGGAATACGCAGTATTTT. This codes for CASSFFGGNTQYF.

The rearrangement uses TRBV6-1 and TRBJ1-2; D gene uncertain. This CDR3 is 14 amino acids long. Germline-derived CDR1 and CDR2 are MNHNS and SASEGT. V dropped 3 bases and J dropped 5 bases, with 13 bases sitting between them. Here the CDR3 reads CASSDWKPAYGYTF. In DNA form, the CDR3 reads TGTGCCAGCAGTGATTGGAAACCGGCTTATGGCTACACCTTC.

The chain recombines TRBV11-2 with TRBJ2-1; D is uncertain. This CDR3 region has 15 residues. With 1 base removed from V and 6 bases from J, the gap between germline ends came to 13 bases. Germline assignment: CDR1 SGHAT and CDR2 FQNNGV. In DNA, the CDR3 is TGTGCCAGCAGCTTAGCAGACTCCGGCCGCAATGAGCAGTTCTTC. Its protein is CASSLADSGRNEQFF.

The chain couples TRBV28 to TRBJ1-2, with no clear D. Trimming left V 10 bases short and J 7 bases short, with 19 bases between. Looked up from germline, CDR1 is MDHEN and CDR2 is SYDVKM. The CDR3 contains 13 residues. The CDR3 DNA reads TGTGCCACCACCGGGATAACCGATCCTGGCTACACCTTC. Amino acid sequence: CATTGITDPGYTF.

This clone was observed a handful of times. V usage is TRBV6-1 and J usage is TRBJ1-6; 7 bases are a match to TRBD1. Per the germline V gene, CDR1 is MNHNS and CDR2 is SASEGT. The V segment lost 4 bases and the J segment 10 bases; nucleotides outside the gene matches: 7. This CDR3 has 14 residues. CDR3 in amino acids: CASSVRGQGSPLHF. DNA of the CDR3: TGTGCCAGCAGTGTAAGGGGGCAGGGATCACCCCTCCACTTT.

The chain uses TRBV28 and TRBJ2-3, with TRBD2 matching 7 bases. The CDR3 has 13 amino acids. Germline CDR1 and CDR2: MDHEN and SYDVKM. Unmatched junction bases numbered 5, after V lost 6 bases and J lost 5 bases. The CDR3 region is CASRGGVEDTQYF. The CDR3, as DNA: TGTGCCAGCAGGGGGGGGGTAGAAGATACGCAGTATTTT.

The V and J genes are TRBV5-1 and TRBJ1-2; maybe TRBD1 (5 bases). V shed 4 bases and J shed 3 bases, with 10 bases lying between them. The germline V gene has CDR1 SGHRS and CDR2 YFSETQ. The CDR3 has 13 residues. In DNA form, the CDR3 reads TGCGCCAGCAGCACGCAGGGAGACTATGGCTACACCTTC. As protein: CASSTQGDYGYTF.

In this sample, this clone turned up once. The V and J genes are TRBV6-1 and TRBJ1-1, with D perhaps TRBD1 (5 bases). The CDR3 contains 13 residues. V lost 11 bases to trimming and J lost 2 bases, with 15 bases between them. Germline assignment: CDR1 MNHNS and CDR2 SASEGT. In DNA, the CDR3 is TGTGCCGCCCAACAGCGGACAAACACTGAAGCTTTCTTT. Translation gives CAAQQRTNTEAFF.